This passage covers 30 T cell receptor beta chains from one sample sequenced in a study of Graves' ophthalmopathy and Graves' hyperthyroidism. The TCR beta CDR3 regions underwent amplification from RNA transcripts. The first round was an RT-PCR with HTBI primers, and the second round was a multiplex PCR. TCRdb re-called the multiplex PCR reads through MiXCR, storing one row per CDR3 protein. The table shows around 1.1 million distinct CDR3 sequences, with about 40% occurring only once. Specimen: peripheral blood or thyroid tissue (not recorded which). The receptor source for this set is an adult man with Graves' hyperthyroidism.

This clonotype was recorded a few times. J is TRBJ1-5 and V is TRBV6-5, with TRBD1 as a possible D gene (5 bases). The CDR3 is 14 residues long. Trimming took off 5 bases at V and 7 bases at J, with 15 bases between the two ends. Germline V CDR1 and CDR2: MNHEY, SVGAGI. The CDR3, as DNA: TGTGCCAGCAGTCCACTGGACACAAACCAGCCCCAGCATTTT. Its translation is CASSPLDTNQPQHF.

This chain joins TRBV6-2 or TRBV6-3 and TRBJ2-2; D is perhaps TRBD2 (6 bases). V lost 10 bases to trimming and J lost 5 bases, with 14 bases between them. The CDR3 loop spans 13 amino acids. From germline, CDR1 is MNHEY and CDR2 SVGEGT. This CDR3 is CATRTTQTGELFF. In nucleotides, the CDR3 is TGTGCCACCCGGACTACCCAAACCGGGGAGCTGTTTTTT.

The chain employs TRBV5-1 and TRBJ1-3; D is uncertain. The CDR3 has 14 amino acids. Germline V CDR1 and CDR2: SGHRS, YFSETQ. Between the trimmed V and J ends, which lost 5 bases and 7 bases, there was a span of 16 bases. CDR3 loop: CASRLDPGGNTIYF. In nucleotides, the CDR3 is TGCGCCAGCAGGCTCGACCCGGGAGGTAACACCATATATTTT.

The sample holds one count of this clonotype. V is TRBV2 and J is TRBJ1-1; a weak D match, TRBD1 (6 bases). This CDR3 has 13 residues. Germline CDR1 and CDR2: SNHLY and FYNNEI. V lost 8 bases and J 3 bases, leaving 13 bases between the germline ends. The CDR3 protein is CASGGRTYTEAFF. CDR3 nucleotide sequence: TGTGCCAGCGGGGGCAGGACATACACTGAAGCTTTCTTT.

Concerning this clonotype: Since a much larger clone is just one base distant, this may be a read error. This CDR3 is missing its conserved last phenylalanine or tryptophan, likely due to a read error. This chain connects TRBV6-6 to TRBJ1-1, with D hard to call. Trimming took off 5 bases at V and 0 bases at J, with 10 bases between the two ends. The CDR3 has 14 amino acids. Germline-derived CDR1 and CDR2 are MNHNY and SVGAGI (reference sequence). In DNA, the CDR3 is TGTGCCAGCAGTGAAGCGAGGGTGAACACTGAAGCTTTCTCT. Amino acids: CASSEARVNTEAFS.

V is TRBV7-8 and J is TRBJ1-4; no definite D call. Germline lookup yields CDR1 SGHVS and CDR2 FQNEAQ. The CDR3 is 14 amino acids. V lost 6 bases and J lost 2, with 10 bases in between. CDR3 residues: CASSATGTNEKLFF. The CDR3 DNA reads as TGTGCCAGCAGTGCAACCGGGACTAATGAAAAACTGTTTTTT.

This clonotype was counted ten times or more. V usage is TRBV10-3 and J usage is TRBJ1-6, with 7 bases fitting TRBD1. This CDR3 contains 16 residues. Germline V gene lookup returns CDR1 ENHRY and CDR2 SYGVKD. The V and J ends lost 5 bases and 10 bases, in that order; junction bases with no gene match: 14. The CDR3 loop is CAISNTDRALGSPLHF. In DNA form, the CDR3 reads TGTGCCATCAGTAATACTGACAGGGCCCTAGGGTCACCCCTCCACTTT.

This clonotype was observed at least ten times. This chain connects TRBV12-3 or TRBV12-4 to TRBJ1-2; 7 bases align to TRBD1. The CDR3 extends over 14 amino acids. V lost 7 bases to trimming and J lost 4 bases; unmatched junction nucleotides: 9. The DNA for the CDR3 is TGTGCCAGCACCTTGGGGGACAGCAGCTATGGCTACACCTTC. Translated, it gives CASTLGDSSYGYTF.

This clonotype was seen at least ten times. The DNA for the CDR3 is TGTGCCAGCAGGAAACTAGCGACTAACACCGGGGAGCTGTTTTTT. Protein product: CASRKLATNTGELFF. J is TRBJ2-2 and V is TRBV2; 7 positions match TRBD2. This CDR3 has 15 residues. V was clipped by 6 bases and J by 2 bases; unmatched bases: 6. Germline loops: CDR1 SNHLY, CDR2 FYNNEI.

The chain couples TRBV11-2 to TRBJ1-6, with D uncertain. Deletions cut 5 bases from V and 0 bases from J, with 11 bases between. Per the germline V gene, CDR1 is SGHAT and CDR2 is FQNNGV. This CDR3 is 16 amino acids long. Written as DNA, the CDR3 is TGTGCCAGCAGCCCGGGCCGGTTCTCCTATAATTCACCCCTCCACTTT. It translates to CASSPGRFSYNSPLHF. The variable domain in full, completed from reference TRBV11-2 and TRBJ1-6, reads EAGVAQSPRYKIIEKRQSVAFWCNPISGHATLYWYQQILGQGPKLLIQFQNNGVVDDSQLPKDRFSAERLKGVDSTLKIQPAKLEDSAVYLCASSPGRFSYNSPLHFGNGTRLTVT.

This clonotype has ten or more counts. The chain recombines TRBV7-9 with TRBJ1-5, with 8 bases fitting TRBD1. Looked up from germline, CDR1 is SEHNR and CDR2 is FQNEAQ (reference sequence). V lost 6 bases and J lost 1; bases outside the gene matches: 5. This CDR3 has 15 amino acids. The CDR3 sequence: CASSEQGGSNQPQHF. CDR3 sequence (DNA): TGTGCCAGCAGTGAACAGGGGGGAAGCAATCAGCCCCAGCATTTT.

Regarding this clonotype: A clone one base away is much larger, so this may be a read error. The chain recombines TRBV20-1 with TRBJ2-5; TRBD2 agrees at 9 bases. The germline V gene has CDR1 DFQATT and CDR2 SNEGSKA (reference sequence). The CDR3 runs 17 residues. The junction had 14 bases not matched to a gene; V was cut back by 5 bases and J by 1 base. The CDR3 region is CSAFLTGSGRCQETQYF. In nucleotides, the CDR3 is TGCAGTGCTTTCCTGACGGGGAGCGGGAGGTGCCAAGAGACCCAGTACTTC.

This clonotype is a singleton in its sample. The rearrangement joins TRBV12-3 or TRBV12-4 to TRBJ1-2; D might be TRBD1 (6 bases). V was clipped by 7 bases and J by 8 bases, with 17 bases between them. This CDR3 spans 13 amino acids. The CDR3 reads CASTPEGGVGYTF. The CDR3 DNA reads as TGTGCCAGCACCCCAGAGGGGGGAGTCGGCTACACCTTC.

This clonotype was seen ten or more times. V gene TRBV7-3 combines with J gene TRBJ1-1, with D maybe TRBD1 (6 bases). Germline CDR1 reads SGHTA; CDR2 reads FQGTGA. CDR3 length: 13 amino acids. V gave up 2 bases and J gave up 7 bases, with 11 bases separating them. CDR3 in DNA: TGTGCCAGCAGCTTAGGGGGCGACAGTGAAGCTTTCTTT. Its translation: CASSLGGDSEAFF.

CDR3 loop: CAITRTSGGASYEQYF. In DNA form, the CDR3 reads TGTGCCATCACTCGGACTAGCGGGGGGGCCTCCTACGAGCAGTACTTC. The J gene is TRBJ2-7, the V gene TRBV10-3, with TRBD2 identical over 15 bases. Looked up from germline, CDR1 is ENHRY and CDR2 is SYGVKD. This CDR3 has 16 residues. Trimming at V came to 7 bases and at J to 0 bases, leaving 4 bases not matched to a gene.

The rearrangement links TRBV7-7 to TRBJ2-5; 9 nucleotides agree with TRBD1. CDR1 and CDR2 (germline): SSHAT, FNYEAQ (reference sequence). V lost 6 bases and J lost 4; bases outside the gene matches: 15. The CDR3 totals 17 residues. CDR3 coding DNA: TGTGCCAGCAGTAACCCTTGCCGGGACAGGGAGCGAGAGACCCAGTACTTC. This encodes CASSNPCRDRERETQYF.

This clonotype came up many times. This chain links TRBV24-1 with TRBJ2-5; the D is unclear. The V and J ends lost 5 bases and 1 base respectively, with 10 bases between them. From germline, CDR1 is KGHDR and CDR2 SFDVKD. This CDR3 spans 14 amino acids. DNA of the CDR3: TGTGCCACCAGTGTCGGGCAGATCCAAGAGACCCAGTACTTC. Translation gives CATSVGQIQETQYF.

This chain links TRBV2 with TRBJ2-5; unclear D gene. Germline-derived CDR1 and CDR2 are SNHLY and FYNNEI. The CDR3 spans 15 residues. V lost 7 bases, J lost 0 bases, and 15 bases lay in between. Here the CDR3 reads CASTQDWPYQETQYF. CDR3 sequence (DNA): TGTGCCAGCACTCAAGACTGGCCGTACCAAGAGACCCAGTACTTC. Filled out from reference TRBV2 and TRBJ2-5, the complete variable domain reads EPEVTQTPSHQVTQMGQEVILRCVPISNHLYFYWYRQILGQKVEFLVSFYNNEISEKSEIFDDQFSVERPDGSNFTLKIRSTKLEDSAMYFCASTQDWPYQETQYFGPGTRLLVL.

The rearrangement uses TRBV14 and TRBJ1-2, with a weak D call TRBD1 (5 bases). V lost 3 bases to trimming and J lost 5 bases, with 13 bases between them. The CDR3 consists of 14 residues. Germline assignment: CDR1 SGHDN and CDR2 FVKESK. The CDR3 DNA is TGTGCCAGCAGCCACAGCCTCGAGGGGTATGGCTACACCTTC. Protein: CASSHSLEGYGYTF.

As for this clonotype: A much larger clone lies a single base off, so this may be a read error. No conserved phenylalanine or tryptophan ends this CDR3, so it is likely a read error. The CDR3 DNA follows: TGTGCCAGCAGCTTTAGAGGCGGGGACAGAGAACCCCTCCACTGT. Translation: CASSFRGGDREPLHC. The V call is TRBV7-9, the J call TRBJ1-6, with TRBD1 identical over 7 bases. V lost 3 bases, J lost 12 bases, and 11 bases stayed unmatched. The CDR3 covers 15 residues. Germline loops: CDR1 SEHNR, CDR2 FQNEAQ (reference sequence).

This clonotype was counted only a few times. The V call is TRBV12-3 or TRBV12-4, the J call TRBJ1-1; D unclear. V lost 10 bases to trimming and J lost 3 bases, with 15 bases between them. There are 13 residues in the CDR3. The CDR3 sequence is CAIWRVLDTEAFF. The DNA of the CDR3 is TGTGCCATCTGGAGGGTCTTGGACACTGAAGCTTTCTTT.

This clonotype was detected ten times or more. The chain links TRBV29-1 to TRBJ1-1, with TRBD1 matching over 7 bases. CDR3 size: 13 residues. Germline V gene data show CDR1 as SQVTM and CDR2 as ANQGSEA. Trimming took 6 bases from V and 7 from J; bases not matched to a gene: 11. CDR3 sequence (DNA): TGCAGCGTCGCCGGGACAGAAACTATTGAAGCTTTCTTT. Residues: CSVAGTETIEAFF.

This chain links TRBV7-8 with TRBJ1-6, with 7 positions matching TRBD1. The V segment lost 6 bases and the J segment 8 bases; nucleotides outside the gene matches: 4. There are 13 residues in the CDR3. Germline lookup yields CDR1 SGHVS and CDR2 FQNEAQ. The CDR3 DNA follows: TGTGCCAGCAGGTCTGGGACAGATTCACCCCTCCACTTT. Translated: CASRSGTDSPLHF.

The chain employs TRBV20-1 and TRBJ2-1; D tentatively fits TRBD1 or TRBD2 (6 bases each). The ends were cut back, 3 bases at V and 5 bases at J, with 11 bases in the middle. The CDR3 covers 13 residues. Germline values: CDR1 DFQATT, CDR2 SNEGSKA (reference sequence). CDR3 sequence (DNA): TGCAGTGCTAGGACAGGACTAAACAATGAGCAGTTCTTC. The encoded protein is CSARTGLNNEQFF.

The V and J genes are TRBV7-9 and TRBJ2-5; 9 positions agree with TRBD1. The CDR3 contains 15 residues. Germline V gene data show CDR1 as SEHNR and CDR2 as FQNEAQ (reference sequence). V lost 4 bases and J lost 5; bases outside the gene matches: 8. This CDR3 reads CASSSQGAQVETQYF. The CDR3 DNA follows: TGTGCCAGCAGCTCACAGGGGGCGCAGGTTGAGACCCAGTACTTC.

This clonotype was picked up many times. The genes are TRBV9 and TRBJ2-2; D gene uncertain. The CDR3 has 13 residues. Germline V gene data show CDR1 as SGDLS and CDR2 as YYNGEE. V was shortened by 0 bases and J by 3 bases, with 3 bases between the two germline ends. CDR3 loop: CASSVDYTGELFF. Written as DNA, the CDR3 is TGTGCCAGCAGCGTAGATTACACCGGGGAGCTGTTTTTT.

This clonotype has just a few counts. The chain employs TRBV30 and TRBJ1-1; TRBD1 matches at 7 bases. Losses at the gene ends were 3 bases for V and 2 bases for J; bases not matched to a gene: 9. Germline loops: CDR1 GTSNPN, CDR2 SVGIG (reference sequence). The CDR3 contains 15 residues. The CDR3 region has the DNA TGTGCCTGGAGCGAGTTGGGACAGATAAACACTGAAGCTTTCTTT. It yields the protein CAWSELGQINTEAFF.

V and J are TRBV20-1 and TRBJ1-6; D gene uncertain. Per the germline V gene, CDR1 is DFQATT and CDR2 is SNEGSKA (reference sequence). The V end lost 5 bases, the J end lost 15 bases, and 14 bases lay between the germline ends. The CDR3 loop spans 11 amino acids. CDR3: CSARGSRSLHF. Here the CDR3 DNA reads TGCAGTGCTCGAGGGTCTAGGAGCCTCCACTTT.

This clonotype was seen more than once but under ten times. The chain carries TRBV4-2 and TRBJ1-4; D gene uncertain. The CDR3 sequence is 16 residues long. Germline CDR1 is LGHNA and CDR2 is YNFKEQ. The V and J ends lost 2 bases and 3 bases respectively, with 13 bases between them. CDR3 loop: CASSQQTPGANEKLFF. The CDR3, as DNA: TGTGCCAGCAGCCAACAAACCCCGGGTGCTAATGAAAAACTGTTTTTT.

This clonotype was seen more than once but under ten times. The V and J genes are TRBV10-3 and TRBJ2-3, with 8 bases that match TRBD1. The trim removed 6 bases at V and 2 bases at J, leaving 7 bases unmatched. There are 15 residues in the CDR3. The germline CDR1 and CDR2 sequences are ENHRY and SYGVKD. The CDR3, as DNA: TGTGCCATCAGCGAGGACAGGGATGACACAGATACGCAGTATTTT. Protein product: CAISEDRDDTDTQYF.